This T cell receptor (beta chain) was documented in a study of blood T cell repertoires in COVID-19. Study-level information: In each case, the material was cDNA or gDNA derived from T cells, B-cell-depleted T cells, or PBMCs.

Sequencing was performed with immunoSEQ multiplex PCR; in TCRdb, only in-frame clones are kept and a portion is missing. Of about 220,000 clones in the sample, around 84% were seen once. J gave up 10 bases and V 4 bases, and 18 bases lay outside the gene matches. CDR3 size: 19 residues. Germline CDR1 and CDR2: KGHSH and LQKENI. The sample was peripheral blood. The chain joins TRBV18 to TRBJ2-1; 14 positions agree with TRBD2. The clonotype was recovered from a human donor in a cohort sampled during active COVID-19. CDR3 sequence (DNA): TGTGCCAGCTCACTCACTTGGACTAGCGGGAGGAAGTTAAGAGACGAGCAGTTCTTC. Its protein product is CASSLTWTSGRKLRDEQFF.